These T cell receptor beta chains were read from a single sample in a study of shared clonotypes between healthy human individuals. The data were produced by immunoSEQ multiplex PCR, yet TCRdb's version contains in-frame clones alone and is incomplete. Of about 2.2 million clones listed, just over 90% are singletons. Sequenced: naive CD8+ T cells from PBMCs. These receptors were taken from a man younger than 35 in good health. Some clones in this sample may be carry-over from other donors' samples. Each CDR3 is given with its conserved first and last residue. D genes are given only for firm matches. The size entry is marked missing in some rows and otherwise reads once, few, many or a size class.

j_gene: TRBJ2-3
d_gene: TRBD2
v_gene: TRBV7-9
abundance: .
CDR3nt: TGTGCCAGCAGCTCACCCGTTATAGCGGGGGGCACAGATACGCAGTATTTT
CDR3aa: CASSSPVIAGGTDTQYF

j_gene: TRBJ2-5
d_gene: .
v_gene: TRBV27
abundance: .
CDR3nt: TGTGCCAGCAGTTTATCGTCAGGCGAGTACCAAGAGACCCAGTACTTC
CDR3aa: CASSLSSGEYQETQYF

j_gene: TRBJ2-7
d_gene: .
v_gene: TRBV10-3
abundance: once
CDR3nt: TGTGCCATCAGTGAGGGGAGACAAGGGGAGCAGTACTTC
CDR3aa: CAISEGRQGEQYF

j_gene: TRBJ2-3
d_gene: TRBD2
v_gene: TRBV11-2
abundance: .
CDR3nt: TGTGCCAGCAGCTTAGATCTAGGGACTAGCGGTAGCACAGATACGCAGTATTTT
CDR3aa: CASSLDLGTSGSTDTQYF

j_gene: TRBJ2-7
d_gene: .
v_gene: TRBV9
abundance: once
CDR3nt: TGTGCCAGCAGCTCGGGTGGGGCCTCGAATGACGAGCAGTACTTC
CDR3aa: CASSSGGASNDEQYF

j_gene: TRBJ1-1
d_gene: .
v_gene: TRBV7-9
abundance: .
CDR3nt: TGTGCCAGCAGCCCACAAGGACCGAACACTGAAGCTTTCTTT
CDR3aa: CASSPQGPNTEAFF

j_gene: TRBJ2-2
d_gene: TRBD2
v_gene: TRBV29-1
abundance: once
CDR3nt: TGCAGCGTGCGGGAGGGACTAGCGGGAGTTACCGGGGAGCTGTTTTTT
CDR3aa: CSVREGLAGVTGELFF

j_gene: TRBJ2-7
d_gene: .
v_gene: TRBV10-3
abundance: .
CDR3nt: TGTGCCATCAGTGATTTTGGGGGCCCTAACCACGAGCAGTACTTC
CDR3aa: CAISDFGGPNHEQYF

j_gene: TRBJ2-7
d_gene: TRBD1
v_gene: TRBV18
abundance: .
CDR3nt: TGTGCCAGCTCACCCGCAGACAGGGTGACCTCCTACGAGCAGTACTTC
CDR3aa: CASSPADRVTSYEQYF

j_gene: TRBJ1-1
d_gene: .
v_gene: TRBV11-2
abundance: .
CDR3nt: TGTGCCAGCAGCTTAGGGCAGGCGGGGGTCCGCACTGAAGCTTTCTTT
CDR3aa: CASSLGQAGVRTEAFF

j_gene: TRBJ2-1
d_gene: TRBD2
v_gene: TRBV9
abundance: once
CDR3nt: TGTGCCAGCAGCGTAGTTGGGACTAGCGGGAGGGTGGGCAATGAGCAGTTCTTC
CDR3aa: CASSVVGTSGRVGNEQFF

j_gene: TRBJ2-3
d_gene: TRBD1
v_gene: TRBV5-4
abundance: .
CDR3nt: TGTGCCAGCAGTTATCAGGGGGCAGGCACAGATACGCAGTATTTT
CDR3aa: CASSYQGAGTDTQYF

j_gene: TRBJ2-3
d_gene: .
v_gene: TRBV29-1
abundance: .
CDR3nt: TGCAGCGTTGATGCCAGGCTAAGCACAGATACGCAGTATTTT
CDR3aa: CSVDARLSTDTQYF

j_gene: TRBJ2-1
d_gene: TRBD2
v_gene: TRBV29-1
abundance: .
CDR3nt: TGCAGCGTTCGGGAGGTTGCTAGCGGGAGCCGGGAGCAGTTCTTC
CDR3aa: CSVREVASGSREQFF

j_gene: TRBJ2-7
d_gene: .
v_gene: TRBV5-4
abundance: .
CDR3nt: TGTGCCAGCAGCCTAGATAGCAGCCCCTACGAGCAGTACTTC
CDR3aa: CASSLDSSPYEQYF

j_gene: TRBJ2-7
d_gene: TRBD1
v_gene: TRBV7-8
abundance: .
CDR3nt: TGTGCCAGCAGCCAGGACAGGGGTTTGTACGAGCAGTACTTC
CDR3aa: CASSQDRGLYEQYF

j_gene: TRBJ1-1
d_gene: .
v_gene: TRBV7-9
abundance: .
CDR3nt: TGTGCCAGCAGCTCTAGCCAGAGCGCGGACACTGAAGCTTTCTTT
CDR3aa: CASSSSQSADTEAFF

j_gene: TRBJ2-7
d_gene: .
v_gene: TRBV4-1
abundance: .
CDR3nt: TGCGCCAGCAGCCGGGACAACGGCGAGCAGTACTTC
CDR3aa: CASSRDNGEQYF

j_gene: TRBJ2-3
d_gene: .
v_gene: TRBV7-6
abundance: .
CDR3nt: TGTGCCAGCAGCTTAGCATTTTCGGCGGCAGATACGCAGTATTTT
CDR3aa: CASSLAFSAADTQYF

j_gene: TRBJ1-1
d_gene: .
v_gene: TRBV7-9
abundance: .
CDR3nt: TGTGCCAGCAGCTTATCAGGGATCGGTAACACTGAAGCTTTCTTT
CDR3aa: CASSLSGIGNTEAFF

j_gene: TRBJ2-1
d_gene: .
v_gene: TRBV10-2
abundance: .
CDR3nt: TGCGCCAGCAGTGAGTCCAAGCGGCTTGAGCAGTTCTTC
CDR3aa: CASSESKRLEQFF

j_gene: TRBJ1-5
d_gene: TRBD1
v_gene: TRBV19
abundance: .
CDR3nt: TGTGCCAGTATGGCGACAGGGGAATATCAGCCCCAGCATTTT
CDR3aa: CASMATGEYQPQHF

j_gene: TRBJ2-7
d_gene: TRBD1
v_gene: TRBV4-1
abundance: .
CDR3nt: TGCGCCAGCAGCCAAGGACAGGGGCCAACCTACGAGCAGTACTTC
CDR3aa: CASSQGQGPTYEQYF

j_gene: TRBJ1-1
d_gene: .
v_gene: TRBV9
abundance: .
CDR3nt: TGTGCCAGCAGCCCACGGGACGCAGCTGAAGCTTTCTTT
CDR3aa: CASSPRDAAEAFF

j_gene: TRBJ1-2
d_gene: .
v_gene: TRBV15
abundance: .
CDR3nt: TGTGCCACCAGCGCCCCCGGTCGACAGGCTAACCCAGAGAACTATGGCTACACCTTC
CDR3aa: CATSAPGRQANPENYGYTF

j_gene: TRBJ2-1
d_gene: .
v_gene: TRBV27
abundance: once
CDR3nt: TGTGCCAGCAGGGGCAGGGGCGGCAATGAGCAGTTCTTC
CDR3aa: CASRGRGGNEQFF

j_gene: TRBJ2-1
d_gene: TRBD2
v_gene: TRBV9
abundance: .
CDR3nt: TGTGCCAGCAGCGTAGGAGGGACTAGCGGGACCAACAATGAGCAGTTCTTC
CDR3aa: CASSVGGTSGTNNEQFF

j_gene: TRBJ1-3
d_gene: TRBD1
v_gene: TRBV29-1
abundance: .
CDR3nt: TGCAGCGTTGAAGGACCGCCCGCACAGGGGACTGGAAACACCATATATTTT
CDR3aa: CSVEGPPAQGTGNTIYF

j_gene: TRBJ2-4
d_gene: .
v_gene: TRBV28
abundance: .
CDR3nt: TGTGCCAGCAGTCCCGACAGGAACGCCAAAAACATTCAGTACTTC
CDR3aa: CASSPDRNAKNIQYF

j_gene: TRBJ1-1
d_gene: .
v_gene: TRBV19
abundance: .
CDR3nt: TGTGCCAGTACTTGGGGGGCGCTAGGCACTGAAGCTTTCTTT
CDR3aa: CASTWGALGTEAFF

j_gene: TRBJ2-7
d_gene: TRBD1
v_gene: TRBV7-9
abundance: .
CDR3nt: TGTGCCAGCAGTTCTACAGGGGGAGAGCAGTACTTC
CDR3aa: CASSSTGGEQYF

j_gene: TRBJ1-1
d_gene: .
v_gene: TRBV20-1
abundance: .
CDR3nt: TGCAGTGCTAGGACGGCTACCCAAGCTTTCTTT
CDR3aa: CSARTATQAFF

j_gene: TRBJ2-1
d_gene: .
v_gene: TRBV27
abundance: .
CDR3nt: TGTGCCAGCAGTCCCATCAGCGGGCCCCCCTACAATGAGCAGTTCTTC
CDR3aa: CASSPISGPPYNEQFF

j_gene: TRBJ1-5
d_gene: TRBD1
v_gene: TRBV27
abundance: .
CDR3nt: TGTGCCAGCAGTTCCGCAGGGGGAGGCCAGCCCCAGCATTTT
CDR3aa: CASSSAGGGQPQHF

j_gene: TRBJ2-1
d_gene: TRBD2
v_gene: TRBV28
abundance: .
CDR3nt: TGTGCCAGCACCCCAAGCGGGGGGCGAAGGGATGAGCAGTTCTTC
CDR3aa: CASTPSGGRRDEQFF

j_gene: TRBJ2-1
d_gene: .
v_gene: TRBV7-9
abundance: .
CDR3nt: TGTGCCAGCAGCCCGATCCTTCTGACTCCTCAGGGTCTCTATGAGCAGTTCTTC
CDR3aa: CASSPILLTPQGLYEQFF

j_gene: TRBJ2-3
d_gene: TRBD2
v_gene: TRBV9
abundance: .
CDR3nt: TGTGCCAGCAGCACCCAGCGGGAGGGCCCCGCAGATACGCAGTATTTT
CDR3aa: CASSTQREGPADTQYF

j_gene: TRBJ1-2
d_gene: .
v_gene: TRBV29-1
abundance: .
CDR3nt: TGCAGCGTTGTGGGGCAAGGCGGAAACTATGGCTACACCTTC
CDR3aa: CSVVGQGGNYGYTF

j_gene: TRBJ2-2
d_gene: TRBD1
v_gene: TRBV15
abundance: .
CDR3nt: TGTGCCACCAGCAGAGGACAGGGGGCTGACACCGGGGAGCTGTTTTTT
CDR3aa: CATSRGQGADTGELFF

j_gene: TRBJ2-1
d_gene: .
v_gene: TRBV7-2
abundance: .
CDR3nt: TGTGCCAGCAGCTCCCCACCCACCCTTGAGCAGTTCTTC
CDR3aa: CASSSPPTLEQFF

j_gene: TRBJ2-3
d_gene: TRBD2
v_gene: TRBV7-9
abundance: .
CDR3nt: TGTGCCAGCAGGGCGGGGGATAGCACAGATACGCAGTATTTT
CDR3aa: CASRAGDSTDTQYF

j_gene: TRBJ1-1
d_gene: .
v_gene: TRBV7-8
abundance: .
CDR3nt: TGTGCCAGCAGCCCCGAGGAAGGTGTCTTCACTGAAGCTTTCTTT
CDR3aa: CASSPEEGVFTEAFF

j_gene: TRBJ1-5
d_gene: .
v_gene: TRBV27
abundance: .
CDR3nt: TGTGCCAGCAGTTCTCATTCACAAGGGGGCAATCAGCCCCAGCATTTT
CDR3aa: CASSSHSQGGNQPQHF

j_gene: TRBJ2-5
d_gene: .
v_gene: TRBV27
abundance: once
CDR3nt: TGTGCCAGCAGTTTATATCCCCAAGAGACCCAGTACTTC
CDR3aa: CASSLYPQETQYF

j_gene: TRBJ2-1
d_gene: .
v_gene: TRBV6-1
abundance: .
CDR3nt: TGTGCCAGCAGTGAAGGATATGGGGTGTTCTACAATGAGCAGTTCTTC
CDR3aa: CASSEGYGVFYNEQFF

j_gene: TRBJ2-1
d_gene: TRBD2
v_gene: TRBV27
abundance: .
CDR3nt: TGTGCCAGCACTTGGGTAGCGGGAGAGGTAGGTGAGCAGTTCTTC
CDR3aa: CASTWVAGEVGEQFF

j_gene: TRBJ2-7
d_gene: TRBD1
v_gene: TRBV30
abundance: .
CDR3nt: TGTGCCTGGAGTGCAACTCAGGGGGTTTGGGTCGAGCAGTACTTC
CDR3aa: CAWSATQGVWVEQYF

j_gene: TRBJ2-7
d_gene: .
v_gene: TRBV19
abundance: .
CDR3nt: TGTGCCAGTAGTATTCGGGAGCGCGCATACGAGCAGTACTTC
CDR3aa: CASSIRERAYEQYF

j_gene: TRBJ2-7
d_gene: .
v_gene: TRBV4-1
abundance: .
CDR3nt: TGCGCCAGCAGCCCCTACGGGACGAGCTCAACCTACGAGCAGTACTTC
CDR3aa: CASSPYGTSSTYEQYF

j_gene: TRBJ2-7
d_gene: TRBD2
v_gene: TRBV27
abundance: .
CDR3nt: TGTGCCAGCAGTTCGGGGACTAGCGGGAGCTACGAGCAGTACTTC
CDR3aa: CASSSGTSGSYEQYF

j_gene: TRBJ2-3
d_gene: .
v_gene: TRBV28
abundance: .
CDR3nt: TGTGCCAGCAGACCGGACCCGGTGGGCACAGATACGCAGTATTTT
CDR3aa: CASRPDPVGTDTQYF